This T cell receptor beta chain was recovered during a study of T cells in localized non-small cell lung cancer (dated by TCRdb to 2020 to 2022). In terms of the full investigation: The study examined T cell repertoires in approximately 240 patients with early-stage NSCLC and compared tumors with uninvolved tumor-adjacent lungs. All 250 or so NSCLC patients in the cohort were treatment-naive and had localized lung tumors that were resected. NSCLC patients had a mean age of roughly 66 years, and more than 120 were male and around 99 female.

With respect to this clone: Its antigen is still unknown. No base quality values were provided; no much bigger clone lies one nucleotide off.

V loses 1 base of germline sequence and J loses 4 bases, and the interval between the two ends is 8 bases. The germline V gene (reference sequence) sets CDR1 to SGHKS and CDR2 to YYEKEE. Reading from cysteine to phenylalanine, the CDR3 counts 13 amino acids. Here the CDR3 DNA is all that survives: 39 bases in frame from base 1. At diagnosis, tumor, uninvolved tumor-adjacent lung and peripheral blood were collected and then preserved as a mix of FFPE and fresh-frozen material. For TCR repertoire profiling, the blood samples were analyzed as peripheral blood mononuclear cells. The immunoSEQ Assay was used to sequence TCR beta CDR3 regions from DNA. Processing in the source paper ran as follows. To compute T cell density, TCR beta template counts were normalized to usable DNA, which was estimated by amplifying housekeeping genes. Using the preseqR package, richness was estimated by extrapolating to 120,000 templates for tissue samples and 400,000 templates for PBMC samples. Clonality was defined by subtracting Pielou's evenness from one. To identify tissue-enriched TCRs, differential abundance testing was run on productive amino-acid clonotypes with a minimum total count of 5 and an alpha of 0.1. The Jaccard Index and the Morisita Overlap Index were used to measure repertoire overlap between compartments. GLIPH clustered TCR beta CDR3s with public tetramer-defined viral CDR3s; viral motifs required at least three viral sequences plus V-gene enrichment. This immuneACCESS table, as held by TCRdb, lists in-frame sequences with V and J called but not all clones. Of the missing ones, under half trace to an unresolved V gene in checked studies; the others have no known cause. D and trimming come from the DNA, and the V and J calls and clone size come from that table. The sample table contains some 78,000 clones; only one count was recorded for approximately 84% of them. In total, the top ten clones hold roughly 3% of the sample.

General findings and caveats noted by the study authors: Longer overall survival was associated with higher T cell density in blood, whereas shorter survival was associated with higher clonality in adjacent lung. A median of 57 of the top 100 tumor clones turned up in the paired uninvolved adjacent lung, and 25 to 35 of those clones also ranked among the top 100 of that same adjacent lung. The highest T cell clonality was observed in uninvolved tumor-adjacent lung, where clonality exceeded that of tumor, suggesting that antigenic responses were more focused in uninvolved tumor-adjacent lung. Because the study design was exploratory, TCR variables were selected using unadjusted p-values without false-discovery rate correction. Because multi-region sequencing of the tumors was not done, intratumor heterogeneity could not be ruled out.

The specimen was peripheral blood, collected before any cancer treatment. The chain couples TRBV5-5 to TRBJ1-1; the D segment could be TRBD1, given 5 matching bases. The receptor was isolated from a man aged 40 to 70 with stage I lung adenocarcinoma. The DNA sequence reads TGTGCCAGCAGCTTGAGGGGAGCCACTGAAGCTTTCTTT. The translation is CASSLRGATEAFF.